The T cell receptor beta chain described here comes from a study of blood T cell repertoires in COVID-19. V lost 5 bases and J 3 bases, leaving 8 bases between the germline ends. Germline V gene lookup returns CDR1 SGHNT and CDR2 YENEEA. The CDR3 contains 12 residues. TCRdb keeps only in-frame clones here, not all; method: immunoSEQ multiplex PCR. There are 130,000 to 150,000 clones in the sample; roughly 83% occur only once, and about 9.2% lies in the top ten. This chain uses TRBV11-3 with TRBJ2-7; D is perhaps TRBD1 (5 bases). Sequenced material: PBMCs or T cells enriched from blood (not recorded which). This TCR was sampled from a man aged 45-65 years who had recovered from COVID-19. This chain's CDR3 is CASSIDSYEQYF. Written as DNA, the CDR3 is TGTGCCAGCAGCATTGACAGCTACGAGCAGTACTTC.